One sample yielded the 10 T cell receptor beta chains listed below, sequenced in a study of T cell changes during pregnancy in multiple sclerosis. Libraries were prepared by immunoSEQ multiplex PCR; TCRdb keeps only in-frame clonotypes and omits some of them. The repertoire has over 50,000 clones, around 90% of them found once; the top ten carry approximately 1%. Sequences were derived from peripheral blood, sampled in the first trimester of pregnancy. The origin of the receptors is a female donor in good health, enrolled as a control in a pregnancy study.

The chain links TRBV7-2 to TRBJ2-5, with D perhaps TRBD1 (6 bases). Germline CDR1 SGHTA, CDR2 FQGNSA. The germline V and J ends were trimmed by 3 bases and 6 bases, with 14 bases remaining between them. This CDR3 spans 14 amino acids. CDR3 residues: CASSFNRAPKTQYF. Here the CDR3 DNA reads TGTGCCAGCAGCTTCAACAGGGCCCCGAAGACCCAGTACTTC. The entire variable domain, with the rest obtained from reference TRBV7-2 and TRBJ2-5, is as follows: GAGVSQSPSNKVTEKGKDVELRCDPISGHTALYWYRQSLGQGLEFLIYFQGNSAPDKSGLPSDRFSAERTGGSVSTLTIQRTQQEDSAVYLCASSFNRAPKTQYFGPGTRLLVL.

The chain uses TRBV5-1 and TRBJ1-4; 7 positions match TRBD1. V lost 4 bases and J lost 4; bases outside the gene matches: 4. This CDR3 has 14 residues. CDR1 and CDR2 from the germline V gene are SGHRS and YFSETQ. CDR3 amino acids: CASSLTGINEKLFF. CDR3 nucleotide sequence: TGCGCCAGCAGCCTGACAGGGATTAATGAAAAACTGTTTTTT. Filled out from reference TRBV5-1 and TRBJ1-4, the complete variable domain reads KAGVTQTPRYLIKTRGQQVTLSCSPISGHRSVSWYQQTPGQGLQFLFEYFSETQRNKGNFPGRFSGRQFSNSRSEMNVSTLELGDSALYLCASSLTGINEKLFFGSGTQLSVL.

The V and J genes are TRBV5-1 and TRBJ2-5, with a possible D match to TRBD1 (6 bases). Per the germline V gene, CDR1 is SGHRS and CDR2 is YFSETQ. The CDR3 sequence is 16 residues long. With 3 bases removed from V and 2 bases from J, the gap between germline ends came to 17 bases. The DNA for the CDR3 is TGCGCCAGCAGCTCACGTACAGGGATTCTACAAGAGACCCAGTACTTC. Protein product: CASSSRTGILQETQYF.

This chain connects TRBV15 to TRBJ2-7; D uncertain. This CDR3 contains 14 residues. Germline V CDR1 and CDR2: LNHNV, YYDKDF (reference sequence). Trimming stripped 0 bases from V and 0 bases from J, with 6 bases between. CDR3 sequence: CATSREQSSYEQYF. CDR3 bases: TGTGCCACCAGCAGAGAACAGAGCTCCTACGAGCAGTACTTC.

The genes are TRBV4-3 and TRBJ2-6, with 9 nucleotides matching TRBD2. Trimming took 0 bases from V and 1 from J; bases not matched to a gene: 7. This CDR3 contains 19 residues. CDR1 is LGHNA and CDR2 is YSLEER in the germline V gene. The CDR3 spells CASSQDSGGGASGANVLTF. CDR3 in DNA: TGCGCCAGCAGCCAAGATTCCGGCGGGGGGGCGTCTGGGGCCAACGTCCTGACTTTC.

V gene TRBV4-1 combines with J gene TRBJ2-7; possible D gene TRBD1, 6 bases. CDR3 length: 14 residues. The germline V gene encodes CDR1 MGHRA and CDR2 YSYEKL. V shed 5 bases and J shed 0 bases, with 11 bases lying between them. The CDR3 region has the DNA TGCGCCAGCAGCTCGACAGGCCCCTCCTACGAGCAGTACTTC. The encoded protein is CASSSTGPSYEQYF.

This rearrangement joins TRBV2 to TRBJ2-2, with a weak D call TRBD2 (6 bases). Germline V gives CDR1 SNHLY, CDR2 FYNNEI. The CDR3 length is 15 residues. V gave up 6 bases and J gave up 2 bases, with 13 bases separating them. The CDR3 region is CASRGQAGNTGELFF. The CDR3 region has the DNA TGTGCCAGCAGAGGGCAGGCGGGAAACACCGGGGAGCTGTTTTTT.

This clone was observed once. The genes are TRBV12-5 and TRBJ2-7; D ambiguous. Trimming stripped 8 bases from V and 2 bases from J, with 13 bases between. The CDR3 is made up of 13 amino acids. Germline CDR1 is LGHNT and CDR2 is FRNRAP. CDR3 protein: CASSTDAPYEQYF. The CDR3 nucleotides read TGTGCTAGTAGTACAGACGCTCCCTACGAGCAGTACTTC.

This clone showed up just a few times. V gene TRBV30 combines with J gene TRBJ2-2; TRBD1 matches 9 bases. V dropped 0 bases and J dropped 3; count of bases not matched to a gene: 2. CDR1 is GTSNPN, CDR2 SVGIG, per germline (reference sequence). The CDR3 contains 15 residues. The CDR3 coding sequence is TGTGCCTGGAGTGTACGGGACAGGGACACCGGGGAGCTGTTTTTT. Amino acid sequence: CAWSVRDRDTGELFF.

This chain connects TRBV4-2 to TRBJ2-3; perhaps TRBD2 as D (5 bases). CDR1 is LGHNA, CDR2 YNFKEQ, per germline. This CDR3 contains 14 residues. V lost 0 bases and J 8 bases, leaving 12 bases between the germline ends. CDR3 in amino acids: CASSQDLDEGTQYF. CDR3 sequence (DNA): TGTGCCAGCAGCCAAGATCTAGACGAGGGTACGCAGTATTTT.